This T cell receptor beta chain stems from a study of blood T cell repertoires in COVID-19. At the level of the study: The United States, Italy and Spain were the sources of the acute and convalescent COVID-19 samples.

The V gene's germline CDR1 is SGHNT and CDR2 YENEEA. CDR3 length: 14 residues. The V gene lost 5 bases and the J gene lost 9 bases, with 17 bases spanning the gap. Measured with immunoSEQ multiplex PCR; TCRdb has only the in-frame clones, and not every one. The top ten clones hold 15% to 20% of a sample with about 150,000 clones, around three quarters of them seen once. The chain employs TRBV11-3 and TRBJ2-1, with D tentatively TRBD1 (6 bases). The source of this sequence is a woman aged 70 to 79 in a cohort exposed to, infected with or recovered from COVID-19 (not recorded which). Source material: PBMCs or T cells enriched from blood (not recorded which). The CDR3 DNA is TGTGCCAGCAGCCCCCACAGGGATTTGAGTGAGCAGTTCTTC. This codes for CASSPHRDLSEQFF.